The next 25 T cell receptor beta chains were all read from a single sample in a study of CD8 T cells in ankylosing spondylitis. Overall study findings and caveats: For ankylosing spondylitis blood, a TCR beta motif of roughly 8 highly homologous variants appeared characteristic.

TCRdb reanalysed the 5' RACE reads using MiXCR and keeps one entry per CDR3 protein. The table lists 220,000 or so distinct CDR3 sequences, around 18% of them singletons, with roughly 42% in the top ten. The antigens for these receptors are not known. Sequencing was performed on blood, either unsorted or a sorted T cell fraction (not recorded which). These receptors all come from a male donor with ankylosing spondylitis.

This clonotype was detected a few times. J is TRBJ2-5 and V is TRBV5-1, with D unclear. V was shortened by 4 bases and J by 7 bases, with 23 bases between the two germline ends. This CDR3 region has 16 residues. Germline CDR1 reads SGHRS; CDR2 reads YFSETQ. The CDR3 sequence: CASSPESAFSYRTQYF. As DNA, the CDR3 is TGCGCCAGCAGCCCGGAAAGTGCCTTTTCGTATAGGACCCAGTACTTC.

The chain is built from TRBV20-1 and TRBJ2-7, with D hard to call. Germline loops: CDR1 DFQATT, CDR2 SNEGSKA (reference sequence). This CDR3 has 13 residues. V lost 3 bases and J 3 bases, leaving 12 bases between the germline ends. The CDR3 sequence: CSARTSASYEQYF. The CDR3 nucleotides read TGCAGTGCTAGGACCAGTGCTAGCTACGAGCAGTACTTC.

This clonotype has a count of ten or more. The J gene is TRBJ2-2, the V gene TRBV29-1; 7 bases align to TRBD1. Trimming cost V 4 bases and J 3 bases; bases outside gene matches: 8. Germline assignment: CDR1 SQVTM and CDR2 ANQGSEA. This CDR3 is 15 amino acids long. The CDR3 is CSVVPTGVHTGELFF. CDR3 DNA sequence: TGCAGCGTTGTCCCCACAGGGGTCCACACCGGGGAGCTGTTTTTT.

This clonotype was picked up a small number of times. The chain is built from TRBV20-1 and TRBJ2-1; D may be TRBD1 or TRBD2 (6 bases each). The CDR3 runs to 15 residues. V lost 1 base and J lost 0, with 10 bases in between. The germline V gene has CDR1 DFQATT and CDR2 SNEGSKA (reference sequence). CDR3 loop: CSARVGGSSYNEQFF. The CDR3 DNA reads TGCAGTGCTAGAGTAGGGGGGAGCTCCTACAATGAGCAGTTCTTC.

This clonotype was detected ten times or more. The chain carries TRBV5-1 and TRBJ2-1; TRBD2 agrees at 10 bases. The CDR3 spans 21 residues. Germline CDR1 SGHRS, CDR2 YFSETQ. After removal of 1 base from V and 4 bases from J, the junction contained 20 bases not matched to a gene. CDR3 amino acids: CASSLYARLAGSLPFYNEQFF. The DNA for the CDR3 is TGCGCCAGCAGCTTGTATGCCCGACTAGCGGGCAGCCTACCTTTTTACAATGAGCAGTTCTTC. The full variable domain, with the rest looked up from reference TRBV5-1 and TRBJ2-1, is KAGVTQTPRYLIKTRGQQVTLSCSPISGHRSVSWYQQTPGQGLQFLFEYFSETQRNKGNFPGRFSGRQFSNSRSEMNVSTLELGDSALYLCASSLYARLAGSLPFYNEQFFGPGTRLTVL.

This clonotype was counted at least ten times. The V gene is TRBV10-3, the J gene TRBJ1-1, with 7 bases matching TRBD1. The CDR3 length is 15 residues. Unmatched junction bases numbered 5, after V lost 3 bases and J lost 1 base. CDR1 is ENHRY and CDR2 is SYGVKD in the germline V gene. CDR3 region: CAISENRGANTEAFF. CDR3 DNA: TGTGCCATCAGTGAAAACAGGGGAGCGAACACTGAAGCTTTCTTT.

The J gene is TRBJ2-2, the V gene TRBV12-3 or TRBV12-4; D is perhaps TRBD1 (6 bases). This CDR3 comprises 15 residues. With 3 bases removed from V and 2 bases from J, the gap between germline ends came to 10 bases. The CDR3 bases are TGTGCCAGCAGTTTGACAGGCTTAAACACCGGGGAGCTGTTTTTT. Translation gives CASSLTGLNTGELFF.

This chain uses TRBV2 with TRBJ1-1; maybe TRBD1 (6 bases). The CDR3 is 13 residues long. The germline CDR1 and CDR2 sequences are SNHLY and FYNNEI. V gave up 9 bases and J gave up 8 bases, with 19 bases separating them. The CDR3 protein is CASRGGSGTEAFF. CDR3 sequence (DNA): TGTGCCAGTAGGGGAGGTTCGGGGACAGAAGCTTTCTTT.

The chain couples TRBV5-1 to TRBJ1-1; 8 bases align to TRBD1. The CDR3 is 17 amino acids. V trimming: 1 base; J trimming: 1 base; junction bases outside the gene matches: 9. Germline V CDR1 and CDR2: SGHRS, YFSETQ. The DNA for the CDR3 is TGCGCCAGCAGCTTGACAAGTCAGGGGGCCACGAACACTGAAGCTTTCTTT. Its translation: CASSLTSQGATNTEAFF.

This chain joins TRBV9 and TRBJ1-2; D possibly corresponds to TRBD1 (6 bases). The V and J ends lost 4 bases and 4 bases respectively, with 23 bases between them. There are 17 residues in the CDR3. CDR1 and CDR2 from the germline V gene are SGDLS and YYNGEE. CDR3 region: CASSTPRWGGRSYGYTF. Here the CDR3 DNA reads TGTGCCAGCAGCACGCCCCGATGGGGGGGCCGGTCCTATGGCTACACCTTC.

This chain joins TRBV9 and TRBJ2-6; D ambiguous. V was cut by 4 bases and J by 4 bases, with 9 bases left in between. CDR3 size: 14 residues. The germline V gene has CDR1 SGDLS and CDR2 YYNGEE. This chain's CDR3 is CASSMHRGANVLTF. The DNA of the CDR3 is TGTGCCAGCAGCATGCATCGGGGGGCCAACGTCCTGACTTTC.

The rearrangement links TRBV5-1 to TRBJ1-1; D gene uncertain. Trimming removed 0 bases from V and 4 bases from J, with 7 bases in between. CDR1 is SGHRS, CDR2 YFSETQ, per germline. CDR3 length: 13 amino acids. Here the CDR3 reads CASSLDEGTEAFF. As DNA, the CDR3 is TGCGCCAGCAGCTTGGACGAGGGCACTGAAGCTTTCTTT.

V usage is TRBV7-3 and J usage is TRBJ2-1, with D unclear. CDR1 is SGHTA, CDR2 FQGTGA, per germline. There are 13 residues in the CDR3. V was clipped by 5 bases and J by 8 bases, with 13 bases between them. The CDR3 spells CASSPSGGDEQFF. The CDR3 DNA reads as TGTGCCAGCAGCCCATCAGGTGGGGATGAGCAGTTCTTC.

The chain is built from TRBV28 and TRBJ2-1; 12 nucleotides match TRBD2. CDR1 is MDHEN, CDR2 SYDVKM, per germline. The CDR3 runs to 17 residues. The trim removed 5 bases at V and 7 bases at J, leaving 12 bases unmatched. The CDR3 coding sequence is TGTGCCAGCAGTCTCAGAGGCGGACTAGCGGGGTCAAATGAGCAGTTCTTC. It is translated as CASSLRGGLAGSNEQFF.

This clonotype was detected a few times. The chain employs TRBV6-5 and TRBJ1-2, with D possibly being TRBD1 (6 bases). This CDR3 comprises 13 residues. Germline CDR1 MNHEY, CDR2 SVGAGI. Between the trimmed V and J ends, which lost 2 bases and 8 bases, there was a span of 12 bases. The CDR3 DNA reads TGTGCCAGCAGTTACGTGTCAGGGGCAGGCTACACCTTC. Residues: CASSYVSGAGYTF.

The chain has TRBV5-1 and TRBJ2-7; D is perhaps TRBD1 (5 bases). Germline CDR1 is SGHRS and CDR2 is YFSETQ. Trimming removed 0 bases from V and 4 bases from J, with 11 bases in between. This CDR3 is built from 14 residues. In DNA, the CDR3 is TGCGCCAGCAGCTTGGAAGGGGTAGGTTACGAGCAGTACTTC. Amino acids: CASSLEGVGYEQYF.

The chain recombines TRBV12-3 or TRBV12-4 with TRBJ2-2; 8 bases are a match to TRBD1. This CDR3 contains 14 residues. V shed 7 bases, J shed 7 bases, and the junction held 8 bases outside the gene matches. The DNA of the CDR3 is TGTGCCAGCAATACCCCAGGGGGCATCGGGGAGCTGTTTTTT. Translated: CASNTPGGIGELFF.

V gene TRBV19 combines with J gene TRBJ2-7; D remains unclear. The CDR3 length is 15 residues. V lost 6 bases to trimming and J lost 1 base, with 16 bases between them. Germline V gene lookup returns CDR1 LNHDA and CDR2 SQIVND (reference sequence). CDR3 DNA sequence: TGTGCCAGTAGCCCCGCCGCGGACCCTTCCTACGAGCAGTACTTC. This sequence encodes CASSPAADPSYEQYF.

This chain connects TRBV7-9 to TRBJ1-1, with a tentative D call TRBD1 (5 bases). Germline V gene data show CDR1 as SEHNR and CDR2 as FQNEAQ (reference sequence). Trimming removed 4 bases from V and 0 bases from J, with 12 bases in between. The CDR3 consists of 15 residues. For the CDR3, the DNA is TGTGCCAGCAGCTCTATCCGGGGGGTGAACACTGAAGCTTTCTTT. This encodes CASSSIRGVNTEAFF.

The genes are TRBV25-1 and TRBJ2-1; D gene uncertain. The CDR3 has 14 residues. Germline V gene sequence: CDR1 MGHDK, CDR2 SYGVNS. V was pared by 2 bases and J by 6 bases, with 11 bases between. Here the CDR3 reads CASSEGELGNEQFF. Here the CDR3 DNA reads TGTGCCAGCAGTGAAGGGGAACTCGGCAATGAGCAGTTCTTC.

This clonotype occurred a few times. The genes are TRBV12-3 or TRBV12-4 and TRBJ2-2, with D maybe TRBD1 (5 bases). This CDR3 contains 16 residues. Trimming removed 5 bases at V and 1 base at J, with 14 bases between. In nucleotides, the CDR3 is TGTGCCAGCAGTCCGATACTACAGGAGAACACCGGGGAGCTGTTTTTT. Its translation: CASSPILQENTGELFF.

The chain carries TRBV30 and TRBJ2-3; TRBD1 might be the D (6 bases). Trimming stripped 2 bases from V and 8 bases from J, with 17 bases between. The length of the CDR3 is 14 residues. Looked up from germline, CDR1 is GTSNPN and CDR2 is SVGIG (reference sequence). This CDR3 reads CAWSLGQTGGTQYF. CDR3 DNA: TGTGCCTGGAGTCTCGGACAGACGGGTGGTACGCAGTATTTT.

This chain connects TRBV9 to TRBJ2-7, with TRBD2 as a possible D gene (5 bases). The CDR3 has 14 amino acids. V was trimmed by 4 bases and J by 7 bases, leaving 18 bases between them. From germline, CDR1 is SGDLS and CDR2 YYNGEE. In DNA form, the CDR3 reads TGTGCCAGCAGCACCCTCCCGGGCACGGGGGAGCAGTACTTC. The encoded protein is CASSTLPGTGEQYF.

This clonotype came up a few times. V and J are TRBV12-3 or TRBV12-4 and TRBJ2-5, with unresolved D. V was shortened by 4 bases and J by 3 bases, with 9 bases between the two germline ends. This CDR3 region has 13 residues. The DNA for the CDR3 is TGTGCCAGCAGTTCGCGCAACGAAGAGACCCAGTACTTC. It specifies CASSSRNEETQYF.

This clonotype was recorded a few times. The chain employs TRBV19 and TRBJ2-2; no reliable D call. Germline loops: CDR1 LNHDA, CDR2 SQIVND (reference sequence). The CDR3 has 11 amino acids. Trimming took 7 bases from V and 6 from J, leaving 6 bases between them. CDR3 DNA: TGTGCCAGTACTATTTCCGGGGAGCTGTTTTTT. Residues: CASTISGELFF.